The sequence of this T cell receptor (beta chain) was determined in a study of blood T cells in healthy people across ages (dated by TCRdb to about 2015). Background on the whole study: In model experiments, roughly one uniquely barcoded TCR beta cDNA molecule per two T cells was captured by template switching. Four age groups were formed from the donors: young (average approximately 17 years), middle-aged (around 41), aged (approximately 60) and long-lived (82). Donors of different ages were randomly distributed across sequencing lanes to avoid experimental bias. For two donors (one aged 18 to 29 and one aged 80 or older), the study analyzed two additional independent replicas of 1 million unique cDNA reads from the same blood draw. Using deep sequencing normalized with unique cDNA molecular identifiers, the study measured how TCR beta repertoire diversity changes with age. What the work shows at the level of the full study, not this receptor alone: Because donor CMV infection status was unknown, age-related changes in expanded clonotypes were potentially confounded. Observed TCR beta diversity per million T cells fell roughly linearly with age, and a significant reduction was already apparent by age approximately 40. There was a strong correlation between observed TCR beta diversity and the percentage of naive T cells measured by flow cytometry. Estimates of total diversity based on one million sequenced T cells were regarded as lower bounds and as underestimates. The long-lived group showed more naive CD4+ T cells, fewer expanded clones and increased TCR diversity than the aged group, suggesting age selection. Conclusive comparison of naive and antigen-experienced compartments was prevented by the profiling of bulk unsorted PBMCs.

The method behind the library was 5' RACE. Instrument used: Illumina HiSeq 2500. A second PCR of about 6 to 11 cycles was performed with a sample-barcoded 5' primer and a J-beta primer mix. Each TCR beta cDNA molecule received a unique molecular identifier from a template-switch 5' adaptor carrying 12 random nucleotides. Each sample yielded at least 3 million CDR3-containing paired-end reads. The Mint cDNA synthesis kit, primed by a TRBC-specific oligonucleotide, was used to synthesize first-strand cDNA from all RNA. Following uracil-DNA glycosylase treatment, a first 18-cycle PCR with universal primers M1SS and BC2_uni_R was performed on all cDNA. In the authors' own workflow: Normalization of each sample was performed by random selection of 1 million high-quality reads, each carrying a distinct molecular identifier. Reads sharing molecular identifiers were discarded rather than binned into consensus sequences. CDR3 identification, clonotype clustering and error correction used MiTCR with a Q25 quality threshold and the strictest error-elimination algorithm. A nonparametric unseen species model with Euler transformation was used to estimate lower-bound total TCR beta diversity. TCRdb's own reprocessing of the public reads used fastp at Q25 and MiXCR and kept productive beta chains. Identical CDR3 protein sequences are pooled into one entry, listed with their most common genes and DNA. TCRdb's processing, not the authors' own work, is the source of the V and J calls. The sample has approximately 850,000 distinct CDR3 sequences on record, more than 45% of them singletons. The leading ten clones occupy 20% to 25% of the sample.

As regards this clonotype: Its antigen remains undetermined. Base qualities are not provided; no much larger clone lies one nucleotide away.

The roughly 39 donors, aged 6 to 90 years, were systemically healthy Caucasian individuals from Russia. Roughly 10 milliliters of peripheral blood were drawn from each donor into EDTA-treated Vacutainer tubes. Ficoll-Paque density-gradient centrifugation was used to isolate PBMCs, with at least 6 million per sample. Trizol reagent was used to extract total RNA from the PBMCs, yielding at least 5 micrograms per sample. For every donor, an aliquot of PBMCs went through flow cytometry to measure the percentages of naive CD45RAhigh/CD27high T cells. Looking up the germline V gene yields CDR1 SGHAT and CDR2 FQNNGV. Germline trimming amounts to 9 bases on V and 0 bases on J, with 9 as the count of junction bases outside the gene matches. The CDR3 spans 15 residues, from the cysteine through the phenylalanine. The CDR3 DNA has 45 bases and is translated from base 1.

The TCR originated in a man aged 25-45 years in good health. The sample comprised blood. The sequence links TRBV11-2 to TRBJ2-3; 7 central bases correspond to TRBD2. The nucleotide sequence is given as TGTGCCAGTTCCCCCCGGGGGGATAGCACAGATACGCAGTATTTT. This codes for CASSPRGDSTDTQYF.